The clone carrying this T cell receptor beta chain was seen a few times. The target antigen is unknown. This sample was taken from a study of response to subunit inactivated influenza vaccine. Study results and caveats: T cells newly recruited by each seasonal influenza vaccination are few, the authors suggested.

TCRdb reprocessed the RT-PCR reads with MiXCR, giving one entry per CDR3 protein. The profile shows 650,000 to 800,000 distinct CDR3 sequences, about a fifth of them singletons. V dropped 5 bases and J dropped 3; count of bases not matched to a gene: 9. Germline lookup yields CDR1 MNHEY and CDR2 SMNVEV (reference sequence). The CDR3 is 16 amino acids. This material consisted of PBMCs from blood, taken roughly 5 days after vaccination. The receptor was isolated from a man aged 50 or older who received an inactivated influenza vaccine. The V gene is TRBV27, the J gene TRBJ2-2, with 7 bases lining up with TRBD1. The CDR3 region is CASSAGTARDTGELFF. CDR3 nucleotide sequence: TGTGCCAGCAGTGCCGGGACAGCCAGGGACACCGGGGAGCTGTTTTTT.